This record concerns one TCR beta chain sequence. This clonotype was seen a few times. Its antigen is currently not known. Base qualities were left out, and no much larger clone turns up one base away. Systemically healthy Caucasian individuals from Russia, 35 to 50 in total and aged about 6 to 90 years, were included as donors. Each donor gave ten milliliters of peripheral blood, collected into EDTA-treated Vacutainer tubes. Ficoll-Paque density-gradient centrifugation was used to isolate PBMCs, with at least 6.5 million per sample. Total RNA, at least 6 micrograms per sample, was extracted from PBMCs with Trizol reagent. The percentages of naive CD45RAhigh/CD27high T cells were determined by flow cytometry on a PBMC aliquot from every donor. Libraries were built with 5' RACE. Data came from an Illumina HiSeq 2500. A second PCR of roughly 6 to 12 cycles was run with a J-beta primer mix and a sample-barcoded 5' primer. A template-switch 5' adaptor carrying 12 random nucleotides introduced a unique molecular identifier onto each TCR beta cDNA molecule. Each sample yielded at least 2.5 million CDR3-containing paired-end reads. All of the RNA was converted into first-strand cDNA using the Mint cDNA synthesis kit, with a TRBC-specific oligonucleotide serving as the primer. Following uracil-DNA glycosylase treatment, all cDNA underwent a first 18-cycle PCR with the universal primers M1SS and BC2_uni_R. As for the original processing: Each sample was normalized by randomly selecting 1 million high-quality reads, each carrying a distinct molecular identifier. Instead of being binned into consensus sequences, reads with shared molecular identifiers were discarded. MiTCR, run with a Q25 quality threshold and the strictest error-elimination algorithm, handled CDR3 identification, clonotype clustering and error correction. Lower-bound total TCR beta diversity was estimated with a nonparametric unseen species model using Euler transformation. Clones were called with MiXCR by TCRdb after fastp trimmed the public reads at Q25, and only in-frame beta chains were retained. Entries are consolidated by CDR3 protein sequence, retaining the most common genes and DNA. Clone size and V and J calls follow TCRdb, not the original study. A total of approximately 1,000,000 distinct CDR3 sequences appear in this sample, 45% of them only once. In total, the top ten clones hold about 19% of the sample.

This sample was taken from a study of blood T cells in healthy people across ages (dated by TCRdb to the mid-2010s). Turning to the overall study: Template switching captured roughly one uniquely barcoded TCR beta cDNA molecule per two T cells in model experiments. To track age-related changes in TCR beta repertoire diversity, the study relied on deep sequencing normalized with unique cDNA molecular identifiers. Four age groups were formed from the donors: young (average roughly 16 years), middle-aged (just under 40), aged (approximately 60) and long-lived (82). To avoid experimental bias, donors of different ages were spread randomly across the sequencing lanes. The study analyzed two additional independent replicas of 1 million unique cDNA reads from the same blood draw for two donors, one aged 18 to 29 and one aged 80 or older.

Results the study describes overall, beyond this receptor: Conclusive comparison of naive and antigen-experienced compartments was prevented by the profiling of bulk unsorted PBMCs. Compared with the aged group, the long-lived group had more naive CD4+ T cells, fewer expanded clones and increased TCR diversity, suggesting age selection. Observed TCR beta diversity per million T cells fell roughly linearly with age, and a significant reduction was already apparent by age around 36. Because donor CMV infection status was unknown, age-related changes in expanded clonotypes were potentially confounded. Observed TCR beta diversity correlated strongly with the percentage of naive T cells measured by flow cytometry. Estimates of total diversity based on one million sequenced T cells were regarded as lower bounds and as underestimates.

The sequence came from a woman aged 55 to 70 in good health. Sequencing used blood.

The CDR3 region has the sequence CASSYSSPSGGIYNEQFF. The DNA sequence follows: TGTGCCAGCAGTTACTCGTCCCCTAGCGGGGGGATTTACAATGAGCAGTTCTTC. This sequence uses TRBV6-5 and TRBJ2-1, with 11 junctional bases fitting TRBD2. The CDR3 numbers 18 residues from cysteine through phenylalanine. Only the CDR3 region is kept as DNA, spanning 54 bases read in frame from base 1. From V the trimming removes 0 bases and from J it removes 4 bases, while the gene matches leave 8 bases of the junction unaccounted for. CDR1 and CDR2 (MNHEY, SVGAGI) derive from the germline V gene.